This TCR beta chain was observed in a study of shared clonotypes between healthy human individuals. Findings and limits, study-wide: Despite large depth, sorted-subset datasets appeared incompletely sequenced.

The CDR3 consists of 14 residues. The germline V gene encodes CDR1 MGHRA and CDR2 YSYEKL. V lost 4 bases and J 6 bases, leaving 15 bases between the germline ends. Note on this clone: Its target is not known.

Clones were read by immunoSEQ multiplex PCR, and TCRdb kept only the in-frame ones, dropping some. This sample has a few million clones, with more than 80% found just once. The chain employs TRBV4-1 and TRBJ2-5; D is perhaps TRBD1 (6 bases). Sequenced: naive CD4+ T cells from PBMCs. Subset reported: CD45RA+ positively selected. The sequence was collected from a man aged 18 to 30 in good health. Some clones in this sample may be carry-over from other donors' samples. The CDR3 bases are TGCGCCAGCAGCCCCCTACAGGGTACGAAGACCCAGTACTTC. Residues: CASSPLQGTKTQYF.